Below, one TCR beta chain is given with its context. What it recognizes is unknown. A much bigger clone sits one base away, suggesting this may be a read error. Germline V CDR1 and CDR2: LGHNA, YNFKEQ. This CDR3 is 13 amino acids long. V dropped 0 bases and J dropped 11 bases, with 13 bases sitting between them. The use of a sample-barcoded 5' primer and a J-beta primer mix characterized a second PCR of roughly 7 to 11 cycles. Each CDR3 protein gets one entry after TCRdb re-called the 5' RACE reads with MiXCR. The table records about 730,000 distinct CDR3 sequences, roughly 43% of them present only once. This specimen belongs to a study of blood T cells in healthy people across ages. Broader study findings: Getting older went along with TCR beta diversity per million T cells dropping roughly linearly.

This chain links TRBV4-2 with TRBJ2-5; D is unclear. The sequence was obtained from a woman in her sixties in good health. The sequenced material came from blood. The CDR3 here is CASSQEGSYKQYF. CDR3 nucleotides: TGTGCCAGCAGCCAAGAGGGCAGCTACAAGCAGTACTTC.